The 28 T cell receptor beta chains listed next were all sequenced from one sample in a study of T-cell reconstitution after alpha-beta-depleted transplantation in children (dated by TCRdb to 2016 to 2017). This specimen's treatment or condition label, interpreted: allogeneic hematopoietic cell transplantation with graft depleted of TCRalphabeta T cells and CD19 B cells. The library was generated by PCR. Reads for this sample came from an Illumina HiSeq 2500. To normalize quantification of the TCRbeta repertoire, the TCR libraries were built with molecular barcoding that relied on unique molecular identifiers. Through fastp at Q25 and MiXCR, TCRdb rebuilt clones from the public reads, retaining in-frame beta chains. Every CDR3 protein is listed once, alongside the most common genes and DNA of its rows. The sample table shows around 500,000 distinct CDR3 sequences, and 20% to 25% are seen once. Roughly 14% of the sample is taken by the ten largest.

The sequences come from PBMCs, mostly from graft donor cells, collected 360 days after TCRalphabeta/CD19-depleted stem cell transplant. Source of these receptors: a boy in the first two years of life who had a stem cell transplant for acute myeloid leukemia, so the T cells may come from the graft donor.

This clonotype was recorded a few times. This sequence joins TRBV6-1 and TRBJ2-7, with TRBD1 matching over 8 bases. CDR1 and CDR2 (germline): MNHNS, SASEGT. The junction had 16 bases not matched to a gene; V was cut back by 10 bases and J by 5 bases. The CDR3 loop spans 15 amino acids. The CDR3 DNA follows: TGTGCCACCGGACCGTGGGGGGACAGGTCGGACGAGCAGTACTTC. It encodes CATGPWGDRSDEQYF.

This clonotype occurred a few times. The chain has TRBV12-3 or TRBV12-4 and TRBJ2-1; TRBD2 agrees at 13 bases. The CDR3 has 16 residues. With V trimmed by 2 bases and J by 4 bases, 2 bases remained unmatched. CDR3 nucleotide sequence: TGTGCCAGCAGTTTAAAACTAGCGGGGGGGTACAATGAGCAGTTCTTC. This sequence encodes CASSLKLAGGYNEQFF.

The rearrangement joins TRBV9 to TRBJ1-2, with D uncertain. Germline assignment: CDR1 SGDLS and CDR2 YYNGEE. V was pared by 3 bases and J by 8 bases, with 20 bases between. This CDR3 is built from 15 residues. CDR3 nucleotide sequence: TGTGCCAGCAGCGAGGGCCCCCGGGGAGCTGACGGCTACACCTTC. It is translated as CASSEGPRGADGYTF.

This clonotype appeared many times. This sequence joins TRBV15 and TRBJ2-1, with D possibly TRBD2 on 5 matching bases. V was pared by 0 bases and J by 9 bases, with 15 bases between. The CDR3 length is 15 residues. The V gene's germline CDR1 is LNHNV and CDR2 YYDKDF (reference sequence). The DNA for the CDR3 is TGTGCCACCAGCAGAGATTCCCCTAGCTGGGGTGAGCAGTTCTTC. Residues: CATSRDSPSWGEQFF.

In this sample, this clonotype turned up a few times. The J gene is TRBJ1-4, the V gene TRBV28, with 11 bases identical to TRBD1. The CDR3 is 15 residues long. CDR1 and CDR2 (germline): MDHEN, SYDVKM. J gave up 7 bases and V 3 bases, and 4 bases lay outside the gene matches. CDR3 region: CASSFPGTGGEKLFF. For the CDR3, the DNA is TGTGCCAGCAGTTTCCCCGGGACAGGGGGTGAAAAACTGTTTTTT.

The chain couples TRBV9 to TRBJ2-3; D is ambiguous. V lost 0 bases, J lost 0 bases, and 5 bases lay in between. The CDR3 sequence is 14 residues long. Germline CDR1 reads SGDLS; CDR2 reads YYNGEE. CDR3 sequence reads: CASSVDGSTDTQYF. As DNA, the CDR3 is TGTGCCAGCAGCGTAGACGGCAGCACAGATACGCAGTATTTT.

This chain uses TRBV11-2 with TRBJ2-7, with 9 bases identical to TRBD1. This CDR3 has 16 amino acids. Germline-derived CDR1 and CDR2 are SGHAT and FQNNGV. Trimming cost V 1 base and J 0 bases; bases outside gene matches: 4. DNA of the CDR3: TGTGCCAGCAGCTTAGGGACAGGGGACCCCTCCTACGAGCAGTACTTC. This encodes CASSLGTGDPSYEQYF. Full variable domain (remainder filled in from reference TRBV11-2 and TRBJ2-7): EAGVAQSPRYKIIEKRQSVAFWCNPISGHATLYWYQQILGQGPKLLIQFQNNGVVDDSQLPKDRFSAERLKGVDSTLKIQPAKLEDSAVYLCASSLGTGDPSYEQYFGPGTRLTVT.

The genes are TRBV6-1 and TRBJ2-3; possible D gene TRBD1, 6 bases. V was pared by 4 bases and J by 1 base, with 18 bases between. This CDR3 has 17 residues. Germline CDR1 reads MNHNS; CDR2 reads SASEGT. Here the CDR3 reads CASSVRRGQSRTDTQYF. The CDR3 DNA reads as TGTGCCAGCAGTGTAAGAAGAGGACAGTCCCGCACAGATACGCAGTATTTT.

This clonotype was picked up many times. The V and J genes are TRBV6-2 or TRBV6-3 and TRBJ2-7; no firm D call. V was shortened by 8 bases and J by 4 bases, with 3 bases between the two germline ends. This CDR3 region has 9 residues. Germline V gene sequence: CDR1 MNHEY, CDR2 SVGEGT. The CDR3 is CASGYEQYV. CDR3 nucleotides: TGTGCCAGCGGATACGAGCAGTACGTC.

This clonotype was found many times. The chain combines TRBV5-1 with TRBJ2-1, with 8 nucleotides matching TRBD1. This CDR3 comprises 13 residues. Germline CDR1 reads SGHRS; CDR2 reads YFSETQ. V was clipped by 3 bases and J by 7 bases; unmatched bases: 3. CDR3 residues: CASSSRQGNEQFF. The CDR3 DNA sequence: TGCGCCAGCAGCTCAAGACAGGGGAATGAGCAGTTCTTC.

V gene TRBV28 combines with J gene TRBJ2-1; either TRBD1 or TRBD2 may supply D (6 bases each). V was pared by 6 bases and J by 8 bases, with 14 bases between. The germline CDR1 and CDR2 sequences are MDHEN and SYDVKM. This CDR3 has 13 residues. In DNA, the CDR3 is TGTGCCAGCAGCCAAGGGGGGTCCCATGAGCAGTTCTTC. Amino acids: CASSQGGSHEQFF.

The rearrangement joins TRBV7-2 to TRBJ1-1; TRBD1 might be the D (5 bases). Trimming shortened V by 0 bases and J by 3 bases, and 14 bases separated the two germline ends. The CDR3 totals 16 residues. Germline CDR1 SGHTA, CDR2 FQGNSA. The CDR3 here is CASSLAGTGSDTEAFF. The CDR3 DNA is TGTGCCAGCAGCTTAGCCGGGACTGGTAGTGACACTGAAGCTTTCTTT.

The sample holds many counts of this clonotype. V is TRBV6-5 and J is TRBJ2-6, with D perhaps matching TRBD1 (6 bases). V was shortened by 2 bases and J by 2 bases, with 10 bases between the two germline ends. The germline CDR1 and CDR2 sequences are MNHEY and SVGAGI. This CDR3 contains 16 residues. CDR3 nucleotide sequence: TGTGCCAGCAGTTACCTACAGGGAGCTGGGGCCAACGTCCTGACTTTC. It is translated as CASSYLQGAGANVLTF.

This clonotype was observed at least ten times. V is TRBV29-1 and J is TRBJ2-1; D is perhaps TRBD1 (6 bases). The V gene's germline CDR1 is SQVTM and CDR2 ANQGSEA. The V and J ends lost 6 bases and 0 bases respectively, with 15 bases between them. The CDR3 consists of 15 residues. The CDR3 region is CSVPGQSGSYNEQFF. In DNA, the CDR3 is TGCAGCGTCCCCGGACAGTCAGGCTCCTACAATGAGCAGTTCTTC.

This clonotype has more than one count but fewer than ten. This chain connects TRBV20-1 to TRBJ1-1; 7 nucleotides agree with TRBD1. V shed 7 bases, J shed 6 bases, and the junction held 8 bases outside the gene matches. Looked up from germline, CDR1 is DFQATT and CDR2 is SNEGSKA (reference sequence). The CDR3 has 12 residues. CDR3 region: CSGADRTAEAFF. Written as DNA, the CDR3 is TGCAGTGGTGCGGACAGGACCGCTGAAGCTTTCTTT.

This clonotype was found a few times. This chain links TRBV20-1 with TRBJ1-2; D gene unclear. Trimming removed 0 bases at V and 1 base at J, with 9 bases between. The germline V gene has CDR1 DFQATT and CDR2 SNEGSKA (reference sequence). The CDR3 runs 14 residues. The CDR3 DNA follows: TGCAGTGCTAGAGATCTTAAACTTAACTATGGCTACACCTTC. Residues: CSARDLKLNYGYTF.

This chain connects TRBV6-1 to TRBJ2-3; a possible D gene is TRBD2 (6 bases). Germline CDR1 MNHNS, CDR2 SASEGT. This CDR3 contains 16 residues. The V end was cut by 5 bases, the J end by 1 base, with 16 bases between. The CDR3 DNA follows: TGTGCCAGCAGTACCCTCGGGGGAAGGGGCACAGATACGCAGTATTTT. Translated: CASSTLGGRGTDTQYF.

This clonotype has only a few counts. The chain uses TRBV20-1 and TRBJ2-3, with D perhaps being TRBD1 or TRBD2 (5 bases each). The CDR3 covers 15 residues. V was cut by 4 bases and J by 0 bases, with 14 bases left in between. Germline lookup yields CDR1 DFQATT and CDR2 SNEGSKA (reference sequence). CDR3 bases: TGCAGTGCTATCCGATCGGGACGCAGCACAGATACGCAGTATTTT. It translates to CSAIRSGRSTDTQYF.

This clonotype was recorded at least ten times. The V and J genes are TRBV7-2 and TRBJ2-2; D may be TRBD1 (6 bases). V shed 9 bases and J shed 0 bases, with 11 bases lying between them. This CDR3 is 14 amino acids long. Germline lookup yields CDR1 SGHTA and CDR2 FQGNSA. CDR3 coding DNA: TGTGCCAGGGGGGCGGAGGCGAACACCGGGGAGCTGTTTTTT. Translating gives CARGAEANTGELFF.

The chain is built from TRBV12-3 or TRBV12-4 and TRBJ1-6, with D maybe TRBD1 (6 bases). V lost 6 bases and J 8 bases, leaving 14 bases between the germline ends. The CDR3 runs to 14 residues. CDR3 in amino acids: CASSPGAGHSPLHF. The CDR3 DNA reads as TGTGCCAGCAGCCCGGGGGCGGGTCATTCACCCCTCCACTTT.

This clonotype was seen many times. The chain employs TRBV28 and TRBJ2-1, with 10 positions matching TRBD1. Germline V gene lookup returns CDR1 MDHEN and CDR2 SYDVKM. The length of the CDR3 is 17 residues. V lost 2 bases, J lost 5 bases, and 9 bases stayed unmatched. CDR3 DNA: TGTGCCAGCAGTTTAGGGGGGTCGGGACAGGGGAACAATGAGCAGTTCTTC. This gives the protein CASSLGGSGQGNNEQFF.

The sample holds a few counts of this clonotype. The V gene is TRBV12-3 or TRBV12-4, the J gene TRBJ1-6; TRBD1 matches at 8 bases. The CDR3 sequence is 15 residues long. J was trimmed by 9 bases and V by 3 bases; bases with no gene match: 7. The CDR3 coding sequence is TGTGCCAGCAGTTTTATCCAGGGGGCGAGTTCACCCCTCCACTTT. Protein sequence: CASSFIQGASSPLHF.

This clonotype showed up just a few times. The rearrangement links TRBV6-5 to TRBJ1-1; D is uncertain. Trimming took 1 base from V and 1 from J, leaving 7 bases between them. Per the germline V gene, CDR1 is MNHEY and CDR2 is SVGAGI. The CDR3 runs to 14 residues. The CDR3 protein is CASSYFRGNTEAFF. In nucleotides, the CDR3 is TGTGCCAGCAGTTACTTTCGGGGGAACACTGAAGCTTTCTTT.

This clonotype occurred many times. The CDR3 DNA reads TGTGCCATCAACATGGGGCTGGACTATGGCTACACCTTC. It codes for CAINMGLDYGYTF. This sequence joins TRBV10-3 and TRBJ1-2; a possible D gene is TRBD1 (5 bases). V lost 7 bases, J lost 3 bases, and 12 bases lay in between. The CDR3 is 13 amino acids. Germline CDR1 ENHRY, CDR2 SYGVKD.

A few counts support this clonotype. The genes are TRBV24-1 and TRBJ2-5, with D possibly TRBD1 on 5 matching bases. Trimming took 1 base from V and 1 from J, leaving 9 bases between them. Germline loops: CDR1 KGHDR, CDR2 SFDVKD. This CDR3 is built from 15 residues. CDR3 sequence: CATSDLSGAQETQYF. CDR3 bases: TGTGCCACCAGTGATTTAAGTGGGGCCCAAGAGACCCAGTACTTC.

The chain employs TRBV4-3 and TRBJ2-3; D gene unclear. Trimming stripped 4 bases from V and 0 bases from J, with 20 bases between. The CDR3 length is 18 residues. Germline lookup yields CDR1 LGHNA and CDR2 YSLEER. This CDR3 reads CASSPRSDDPESTDTQYF. CDR3 sequence (DNA): TGCGCCAGCAGCCCCCGAAGCGATGATCCAGAAAGCACAGATACGCAGTATTTT.

The CDR3 sequence: CASSYHDRTYSGANVLTF. The CDR3, as DNA: TGTGCCAGCAGTTATCATGACAGGACCTACTCTGGGGCCAACGTCCTGACTTTC. The chain employs TRBV6-5 and TRBJ2-6; D is perhaps TRBD1 (6 bases). The CDR3 runs 18 residues. Trimming stripped 3 bases from V and 0 bases from J, with 15 bases between. CDR1 is MNHEY and CDR2 is SVGAGI in the germline V gene.

There are many counts of this clonotype. This chain connects TRBV24-1 to TRBJ1-2, with 8 bases matching TRBD1. The V gene end was trimmed by 3 bases and the J gene end by 3 bases; junction bases not matched to a gene: 5. The CDR3 consists of 15 residues. Germline loops: CDR1 KGHDR, CDR2 SFDVKD. In DNA, the CDR3 is TGTGCCACCAGTGATCCGACAGGGGCGCACTATGGCTACACCTTC. It translates to CATSDPTGAHYGYTF.